The rows below give T cell receptor beta chains drawn from one sample of a study of T cells in Graves' hyperthyroidism and ophthalmopathy. TCRdb used MiXCR to reprocess the multiplex PCR reads, holding one entry per CDR3 protein. This table has about 250,000 distinct CDR3 sequences, approximately 23% appearing once. Sequences were obtained from blood. The receptors shown here come from a woman aged 40 to 49 with Graves' ophthalmopathy. The conserved cysteine and the conserved F or W are not part of the CDR3 here. Fields, in order: V gene, J gene, CDR3 protein.

>TRBV18|TRBJ2-2
ASSPFQASGRNGELF
>TRBV28|TRBJ2-2
ASRDQGAGELF
>TRBV25-1|TRBJ2-3
ASSQPGPRTDTQY
>TRBV7-9|TRBJ1-2
ASSWGTGGWYGYT
>TRBV7-8|TRBJ1-1
ASSLMQGIEAF
>TRBV10-3|TRBJ1-5
AISDRAGQKHQPQH
>TRBV20-1|TRBJ2-7
SASHPRMSSYEQY
>TRBV28|TRBJ2-2
ASSLTTPGELF
>TRBV7-2|TRBJ1-1
ASSLVPEYTEAF
>TRBV7-8|TRBJ2-7
ASSLVRDPQY
>TRBV6-1|TRBJ2-5
ASRRTSALETQY
>TRBV15|TRBJ2-7
ATSRDRGLYEQY
>TRBV20-1|TRBJ2-7
SARTPGTAAYEQY
>TRBV29-1|TRBJ2-7
SVDQPGLAGGGEQY
>TRBV9|TRBJ1-4
ASSAWTGLNEKLF
>TRBV7-2|TRBJ1-6
ASSPLQGKGSPLH
>TRBV20-1|TRBJ1-5
SARDTGGVNQPQH
>TRBV28|TRBJ1-2
ASSPRAYGYT
>TRBV19|TRBJ2-7
ASSIGVRSDEQY
>TRBV13|TRBJ1-2
ASSPRTHSTNYGYT
>TRBV6-5|TRBJ1-2
ASSYEGRNPYGYT
>TRBV24-1|TRBJ2-5
ATSDFGTEETQY
>TRBV20-1|TRBJ2-4
SAPQAIGAKNIQY
>TRBV28|TRBJ1-2
ASSSPGTNYGYT
>TRBV24-1|TRBJ2-7
ATSDSGAKTYEQY
>TRBV6-5|TRBJ2-2
ASRFTSESTGELF
>TRBV6-5|TRBJ2-5
ASRRTQAIRPFQETQY
>TRBV11-2|TRBJ2-7
ASSPGPSRGEQY
>TRBV10-2|TRBJ2-2
TSSDWRYQQVGELF
>TRBV24-1|TRBJ1-1
ATSDPHSNLNTEAF
>TRBV6-5|TRBJ1-1
ASSYLRDNTEAF
>TRBV7-2|TRBJ1-5
ASSPTLEVPQH
>TRBV6-1|TRBJ1-2
ASSERQAYYGYT
>TRBV6-4|TRBJ2-5
ASSDGAAGTQY
>TRBV28|TRBJ1-5
ASSPLFGQGFQPQH
>TRBV30|TRBJ1-1
AWSRQGNTEAF
>TRBV7-8|TRBJ2-7
ASSLGGIGEQY
>TRBV30|TRBJ2-5
AWTGDRGTRTQY
>TRBV2|TRBJ2-7
ATRTGDYEQY
>TRBV29-1|TRBJ1-1
SVAQGRTEAF
>TRBV19|TRBJ2-2
ASRTGQTNTGELF
>TRBV12-3/TRBV12-4|TRBJ2-7
ASRRRRDTYEQY
>TRBV5-1|TRBJ2-7
ASSRPAAGRGNEQY
>TRBV28|TRBJ2-7
ASQKREPYEQY
>TRBV19|TRBJ1-5
ATSPGAANQPQH
>TRBV6-5|TRBJ1-2
ASSYSIGVSYGYT
>TRBV6-5|TRBJ1-6
ASSSRQGENSPLH
>TRBV4-2|TRBJ2-7
ASSQSGTDTYEQY